This T cell receptor beta chain was sequenced for a study of molecular identifiers for immune sequencing clone quantification. Bulk libraries came from a prior protocol with listed TCR primers. TCRdb analysed the PCR reads with MiXCR anew, one entry per CDR3 protein. The sample shows about 54,000 distinct CDR3 sequences, about 23% of them seen only once. Germline V CDR1 and CDR2: LNHDA, SQIVND (reference sequence). Trimming cost V 5 bases and J 1 base, with 12 bases left between them. This CDR3 has 14 amino acids. Naive CD8 T cells were FACS-sorted by CD8+CD4-CCR7+CD45RA+ markers. This clonotype was counted between two and nine times. Its cognate antigen is unknown. Findings and caveats of the study: Barcode sharing among identical TCR molecules could make large clones appear smaller. The share of molecules held by clones above 20 RNA copies was over 97% in effector cells and under 1% in naive cells.

The material sequenced was naive CD8+ T cells from blood, with Jurkat cell RNA spiked in. Subset: FACS-sorted CD8+CD4-CCR7+CD45RA+ naive T cells. This sequence joins TRBV19 and TRBJ2-7; D gene ambiguous. The sequence derives from a human donor in good health. Some libraries in this study had Jurkat cell RNA spiked in. The CDR3 DNA follows: TGTGCCAGTAGTCCAGATGGAGATTCCTACGAGCAGTACTTC. Translating gives CASSPDGDSYEQYF.